Given below is one T cell receptor beta chain in context. CDR1 and CDR2 (germline): MNHEY, SMNVEV (reference sequence). The CDR3 has 16 residues. V lost 4 bases, J lost 3 bases, and 11 bases stayed unmatched. The data were obtained in a study of blood T cells in healthy people across ages. Isolated per sample were at least 6 million PBMCs. Total RNA extraction produced at least 6 micrograms (per sample) for the study. Combining a sample-barcoded 5' primer with a J-beta primer mix, a second PCR ran for roughly 7 to 11 cycles. Each cDNA molecule carried a tag from a template-switch adaptor that contained 12 random nucleotides. TCRdb re-derived calls from the 5' RACE reads in MiXCR, one entry per CDR3 protein. The sample has 1.5 million to 2 million distinct CDR3 sequences; roughly 27% are singletons.

Sequenced material: blood. The genes are TRBV27 and TRBJ2-7; 8 bases are a match to TRBD2. This receptor was obtained from a woman in her 30s in good health. CDR3: CASSSPMSGSHYEQYF. As DNA, the CDR3 is TGTGCCAGCAGTTCCCCCATGAGCGGGAGCCACTACGAGCAGTACTTC.